Each of the 10 T cell receptor beta chains below was sequenced from the same sample in a study of blood T cell repertoires in COVID-19. Generated by immunoSEQ multiplex PCR, the TCRdb table keeps only in-frame clones and is missing some. This table has 210,000 or so clones, roughly 90% appearing once. The sequencing input was peripheral blood. The receptors shown here come from a woman aged 45-65 years with acute or convalescent COVID-19.

The genes are TRBV9 and TRBJ2-1; a weak D match, TRBD1 (5 bases). The CDR3 has 15 amino acids. With 0 bases removed from V and 7 bases from J, the gap between germline ends came to 14 bases. Germline V gene sequence: CDR1 SGDLS, CDR2 YYNGEE. CDR3 amino acids: CASSVEGANQNEQFF. CDR3 nucleotide sequence: TGTGCCAGCAGCGTAGAAGGGGCTAATCAGAATGAGCAGTTCTTC.

V is TRBV14 and J is TRBJ1-2, with 8 bases aligning to TRBD1. J was trimmed by 7 bases and V by 7 bases; bases with no gene match: 8. Germline V gives CDR1 SGHDN, CDR2 FVKESK. The CDR3 covers 13 residues. In nucleotides, the CDR3 is TGTGCCAGCACCCCGGGACAGGAAAGTGGCTACACCTTC. It codes for CASTPGQESGYTF.

The gene calls are TRBV24-1 and TRBJ2-3; D is perhaps TRBD2 (5 bases). The germline CDR1 and CDR2 sequences are KGHDR and SFDVKD. V gave up 5 bases and J gave up 5 bases, with 10 bases separating them. The CDR3 is made up of 13 amino acids. The CDR3 loop reads CATSARDRDTQYF. CDR3 sequence (DNA): TGTGCCACCAGTGCGAGGGATCGAGATACGCAGTATTTT.

This chain connects TRBV5-8 to TRBJ1-5; D is unresolved. Trimming took 4 bases from V and 10 from J, leaving 15 bases between them. The CDR3 has 13 amino acids. From germline, CDR1 is SGHTS and CDR2 YDEGEE. In DNA, the CDR3 is TGTGCCAGCAGCACCGGGATAAATAAACCCCAGCATTTT. Its protein is CASSTGINKPQHF.

The gene calls are TRBV27 and TRBJ2-1; 9 bases are shared with TRBD2. This CDR3 spans 16 amino acids. V shed 2 bases and J 5 bases; nucleotides not matched to a gene: 7. Germline CDR1 and CDR2: MNHEY and SMNVEV (reference sequence). CDR3 protein: CASSLDKREAHNEQFF. For the CDR3, the DNA is TGTGCCAGCAGTTTAGATAAGCGGGAGGCACACAATGAGCAGTTCTTC.

The rearrangement links TRBV27 to TRBJ1-6; D not resolved. The CDR3 runs 14 residues. CDR1 is MNHEY and CDR2 is SMNVEV in the germline V gene (reference sequence). Trimming took off 3 bases at V and 7 bases at J, with 10 bases between the two ends. As DNA, the CDR3 is TGTGCCAGCAGTTTCTTTATTGGCAATTCACCCCTCCACTTT. This codes for CASSFFIGNSPLHF.

The CDR3 nucleotides read TGTGCCTGGAGTGTAGGGACAGGGGCCGGGGAGCTGTTTTTT. This encodes CAWSVGTGAGELFF. This chain joins TRBV30 and TRBJ2-2; TRBD1 matches 10 bases. The germline CDR1 and CDR2 sequences are GTSNPN and SVGIG (reference sequence). V dropped 0 bases and J dropped 6; count of bases not matched to a gene: 1. The CDR3 has 14 residues. Full variable domain (rest looked up from reference TRBV30 and TRBJ2-2): SQTIHQWPATLVQPVGSPLSLECTVEGTSNPNLYWYRQAAGRGLQLLFYSVGIGQISSEVPQNLSASRPQDRQFILSSKKLLLSDSGFYLCAWSVGTGAGELFFGEGSRLTVL.

V gene TRBV30 combines with J gene TRBJ1-5; D not resolved. The germline V gene has CDR1 GTSNPN and CDR2 SVGIG (reference sequence). The length of the CDR3 is 15 residues. The V gene lost 3 bases and the J gene lost 0 bases, with 12 bases spanning the gap. CDR3 coding DNA: TGTGCCTGGAGCATTACCCCCTATAGCAATCAGCCCCAGCATTTT. It encodes CAWSITPYSNQPQHF. Full variable domain (missing parts from reference TRBV30 and TRBJ1-5): SQTIHQWPATLVQPVGSPLSLECTVEGTSNPNLYWYRQAAGRGLQLLFYSVGIGQISSEVPQNLSASRPQDRQFILSSKKLLLSDSGFYLCAWSITPYSNQPQHFGDGTRLSIL.

This clone was observed a single time. The sample holds other DNA sequences that translate to the same CDR3. The rearrangement links TRBV5-1 to TRBJ1-1; D is possibly TRBD1 (5 bases). Trimming removed 4 bases at V and 2 bases at J, with 9 bases between. Germline assignment: CDR1 SGHRS and CDR2 YFSETQ. The CDR3 has 13 amino acids. The CDR3, as DNA: TGCGCCAGCAGCCCAGGGTTAAACACTGAAGCTTTCTTT. Translation: CASSPGLNTEAFF.

This rearrangement joins TRBV6-1 to TRBJ2-7; 7 bases match TRBD2. Trimming removed 2 bases from V and 1 base from J; junction bases left unmatched: 5. This CDR3 has 15 amino acids. The germline CDR1 and CDR2 sequences are MNHNS and SASEGT. The CDR3 sequence: CASSEISGVSYEQYF. The CDR3 nucleotides are TGTGCCAGCAGTGAAATCAGCGGGGTATCCTACGAGCAGTACTTC.